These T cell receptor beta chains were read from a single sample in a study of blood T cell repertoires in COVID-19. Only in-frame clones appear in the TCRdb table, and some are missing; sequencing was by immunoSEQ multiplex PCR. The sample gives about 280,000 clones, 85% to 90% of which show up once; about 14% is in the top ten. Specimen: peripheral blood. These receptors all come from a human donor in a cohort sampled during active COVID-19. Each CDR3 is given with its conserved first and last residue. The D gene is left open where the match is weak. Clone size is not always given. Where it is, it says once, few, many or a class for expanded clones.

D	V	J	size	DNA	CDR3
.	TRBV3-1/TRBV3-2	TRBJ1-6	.	TGTGCCAGCAGCCAAGCGCACCAGAATTCACCCCTCCACTTT	CASSQAHQNSPLHF
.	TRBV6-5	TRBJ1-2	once	TGTGCCAGCAGTTCGGGCAGGGTAGATGGCTACACCTTC	CASSSGRVDGYTF
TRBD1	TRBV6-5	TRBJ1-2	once	TGTGCCAGCAGAAGGACAGGGATCGTGGGCTACACCTTC	CASRRTGIVGYTF
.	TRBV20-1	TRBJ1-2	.	TGCAGTGCTACAGAGATAGATGGCTACACCTTC	CSATEIDGYTF
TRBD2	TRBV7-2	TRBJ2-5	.	TGTGCCAGCAGCTTTCCCTTACTAGCGGGCGTAGACCAAGAGACCCAGTACTTC	CASSFPLLAGVDQETQYF
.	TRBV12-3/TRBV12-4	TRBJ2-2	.	TGTGCCAGCAGTCCAGGGTGGGAGCTGTTTTTT	CASSPGWELFF
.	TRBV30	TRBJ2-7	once	TGTGCCTGGAGTGTACCCCAGCGGTGGAGCTCCTACGAGCAGTACTTC	CAWSVPQRWSSYEQYF
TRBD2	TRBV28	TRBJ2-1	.	TGTGCCAGCAGTGCCCCCCTTAGCGGGCGCAATGAGCAGTTCTTC	CASSAPLSGRNEQFF
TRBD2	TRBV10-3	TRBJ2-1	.	TGTGCCATCAGTGAGTCAGGAGCGGGGGAGCAGTTCTTC	CAISESGAGEQFF
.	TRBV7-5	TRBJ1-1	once	TGTGCCAGAAGCTTCCTACGTCGTAGGGGTAAAGCTTTCTTT	CARSFLRRRGKAFF
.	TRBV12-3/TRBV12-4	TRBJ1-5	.	TGTGCCAGCAGTTTGGGCTCTGATCAGCCCCAGCATTTT	CASSLGSDQPQHF
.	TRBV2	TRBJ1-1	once	TGTGCCAGCAGTGAAGGACACCTGAACACTGAAGCTTTCTTT	CASSEGHLNTEAFF
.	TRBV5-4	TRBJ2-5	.	TGTGCCAGCAGAAACTCCCAGAGGTGGCAAGAGACCCAGTACTTC	CASRNSQRWQETQYF
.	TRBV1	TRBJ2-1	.	TGCACCAGCAGCCAAGTTGGACTAGCGGGAGGTCGCAGCTCCTACAATGAGCAGTTCTTC	CTSSQVGLAGGRSSYNEQFF
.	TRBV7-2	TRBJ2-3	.	TGTGCCAGCAGCGGAGGGCTCCGTGCTGATACGCAGTATTTT	CASSGGLRADTQYF
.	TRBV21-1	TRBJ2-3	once	TGTGCCAGCGTTAGGGACAGGATAGTCCCAGATACGCAGTATTTT	CASVRDRIVPDTQYF
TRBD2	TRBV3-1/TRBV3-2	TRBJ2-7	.	TGTGCCAGCAGCCCCGGGAGGGGAAAGTTCGTCGAGCAGTACTTC	CASSPGRGKFVEQYF
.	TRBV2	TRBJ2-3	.	TGTGCCAGCAGTGTTGTAGCGGTCACAGATACGCAGTATTTT	CASSVVAVTDTQYF
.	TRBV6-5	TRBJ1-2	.	TGTGCCAGCAGACCTGTGGGGGCGGTTGGTGGCTACACCTTC	CASRPVGAVGGYTF
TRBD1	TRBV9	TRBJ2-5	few	TGTGCCAGCAGCGTGACAGGGTCGGCCGCCGCAGAGACCCAGTACTTC	CASSVTGSAAAETQYF
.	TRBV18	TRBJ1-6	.	TGTGCCAGCTCGCGGGACGGAGATTCACCCCTCCACTTT	CASSRDGDSPLHF
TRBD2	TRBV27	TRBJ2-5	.	TGTGCCAGCAGTTTAGGACTAGCGGGTTCTCAAGAGACCCAGTACTTC	CASSLGLAGSQETQYF
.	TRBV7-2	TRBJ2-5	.	TGTGCCAGCAGATGGACAGGAACCCGACTAGAGAAAGAGACCCAGTACTTC	CASRWTGTRLEKETQYF
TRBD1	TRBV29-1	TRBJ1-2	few	TGCAGCGAGAGGACAGGAGGAAGCGGCTACACCTTC	CSERTGGSGYTF
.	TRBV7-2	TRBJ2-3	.	TGTGCCAGCAGCCCATGGGACAAAGATACGCAGTATTTT	CASSPWDKDTQYF
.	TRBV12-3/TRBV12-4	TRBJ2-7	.	TGTGCCAGCAGTTCCCTAGTGGGCGAGCAGTACTTC	CASSSLVGEQYF
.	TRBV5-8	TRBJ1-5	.	TGTGCCAGCAGTTTGGCGTCGGGCAATCAGCCCCAGCATTTT	CASSLASGNQPQHF
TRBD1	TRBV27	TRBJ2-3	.	TGTGCCAGCAGTTCCACGGACAGGGGGTATACGCAGTATTTT	CASSSTDRGYTQYF
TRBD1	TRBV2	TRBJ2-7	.	TGTGCCAGCAGAGGGACAGGGACCTACGAGCAGTACTTC	CASRGTGTYEQYF
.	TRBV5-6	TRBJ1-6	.	TGTGCCAGCAGCTTTCCAGGGGCTTATTCACCCCTCCACTTT	CASSFPGAYSPLHF
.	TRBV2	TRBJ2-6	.	TGTGCCAGCAGTGAATGGGGGGAAACGTCTGGGGCCAACGTCCTGACTTTC	CASSEWGETSGANVLTF
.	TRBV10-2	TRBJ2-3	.	TGCGCCAGCAGTCCTCTAGACCCTAATACGCAGTATTTT	CASSPLDPNTQYF